These T cell receptor beta chains were read from a single sample in a study of cytomegalovirus exposure and HLA in healthy donors. Assay used: immunoSEQ multiplex PCR; TCRdb lists only in-frame clones, some missing. The sample holds 100,000 to 150,000 clones, under 80% seen once. What was sequenced was PBMCs. Receptors were obtained from a woman aged 45-65 years in good health and CMV-seropositive. Each CDR3 is given with its conserved first and last residue. Each record gives: CDR3 protein, CDR3 DNA, J gene, V gene, clone size, D gene, CDR3 length. A D gene is named only where the DNA matches it firmly. Clone size appears in some rows only: once, few, many, or a class for an expanded clone.

CAAGTSGNYNEQFF TGTGCCGCCGGGACTAGCGGGAACTACAATGAGCAGTTCTTC TRBJ2-1 TRBV10-3 few TRBD2 14
CAWSVPTVSGGLFF TGTGCCTGGAGTGTGCCAACGGTTTCCGGGGGGCTGTTTTTT TRBJ2-2 TRBV30 NA NA 14
CASSQRGGYNEQFF TGTGCCAGCAGCCAACGGGGGGGTTACAATGAGCAGTTCTTC TRBJ2-1 TRBV7-2 NA TRBD2 14
CASSIAGYTEAFF TGTGCCAGTAGTATAGCGGGGTACACTGAAGCTTTCTTT TRBJ1-1 TRBV19 NA NA 13
CASSLTGGSYGYTF TGTGCCAGCAGCTTAACAGGGGGAAGCTATGGCTACACCTTC TRBJ1-2 TRBV5-5 NA TRBD1 14
CASSIGGEAFF TGTGCCAGTAGTATCGGAGGGGAAGCTTTCTTT TRBJ1-1 TRBV19 NA NA 11
CASGTGTGSLYEQYF TGCGCCAGCGGAACCGGGACAGGGTCTTTGTACGAGCAGTACTTC TRBJ2-7 TRBV4-1 NA TRBD1 15
CSVMVGGTEAFF TGCAGCGTTATGGTGGGGGGCACTGAAGCTTTCTTT TRBJ1-1 TRBV29-1 NA NA 12
CASSLEGLAGVEQYF TGTGCCAGCAGCTTAGAGGGACTAGCGGGAGTCGAGCAGTACTTC TRBJ2-7 TRBV7-2 once TRBD2 15
CSALNPGETTEAFF TGCAGCGCCCTTAATCCCGGGGAAACCACTGAAGCTTTCTTT TRBJ1-1 TRBV29-1 NA NA 14
CSVPARDYGYTF TGCAGCGTTCCAGCCAGGGACTATGGCTACACCTTC TRBJ1-2 TRBV29-1 few NA 12
CASSLRGAETQYF TGTGCCAGCAGCTTGCGGGGGGCAGAGACCCAGTACTTC TRBJ2-5 TRBV5-6 NA NA 13
CASSLVSVYSYNEQFF TGCGCCAGCAGCTTGGTATCCGTGTACTCCTACAATGAGCAGTTCTTC TRBJ2-1 TRBV5-1 NA NA 16
CASSEFVGQGVYEQYF TGTGCCAGCAGTGAATTCGTGGGACAGGGAGTCTACGAGCAGTACTTC TRBJ2-7 TRBV6-1 NA TRBD1 16
CASSRGIAGVSDTQYF TGTGCCAGCTCCCGCGGGATAGCGGGAGTCTCAGATACGCAGTATTTT TRBJ2-3 TRBV18 NA TRBD2 16
CASSSGLAGSIEQYF TGTGCCAGCAGCTCGGGACTAGCGGGATCCATCGAGCAGTACTTC TRBJ2-7 TRBV7-2 NA TRBD2 15
CSVVVLTGELFF TGCAGCGTTGTAGTCCTCACCGGGGAGCTGTTTTTT TRBJ2-2 TRBV29-1 NA NA 12
CASSYSGTSVHEQFF TGTGCCAGCAGTTACTCCGGGACTAGCGTGCATGAGCAGTTCTTC TRBJ2-1 TRBV6-5 NA TRBD2 15
CASSQVQRNTGELFF TGCGCCAGCAGCCAAGTACAAAGGAACACCGGGGAGCTGTTTTTT TRBJ2-2 TRBV4-3 NA NA 15
CASSQETGVETQYF TGTGCCAGCAGCCAAGAGACAGGGGTAGAGACCCAGTACTTC TRBJ2-5 TRBV4-2 few TRBD1 14
CATSVRSSYNSPLHF TGTGCCACCTCGGTGAGGAGCTCCTATAATTCACCCCTCCACTTT TRBJ1-6 TRBV7-2 NA NA 15
CARLGQGAYGYTF TGTGCCCGCTTGGGGCAGGGGGCCTATGGCTACACCTTC TRBJ1-2 TRBV30 once TRBD1 13
CAWSVWQRTEAFF TGTGCCTGGAGTGTATGGCAGCGCACTGAAGCTTTCTTT TRBJ1-1 TRBV30 NA NA 13
CASRSPGLAVYEQYF TGTGCCAGCAGAAGTCCGGGACTAGCGGTTTACGAGCAGTACTTC TRBJ2-7 TRBV27 NA TRBD2 15
CATSDSTNTGELFF TGTGCCACCTCGGATAGCACAAACACCGGGGAGCTGTTTTTT TRBJ2-2 TRBV10-3 NA NA 14
CASSSIEREKLFF TGTGCCAGCAGTTCTATAGAACGTGAAAAACTGTTTTTT TRBJ1-4 TRBV6-6 once NA 13
CASSHFQGAGEQFF TGTGCCAGCAGCCATTTCCAGGGGGCTGGTGAGCAGTTCTTC TRBJ2-1 TRBV14 NA TRBD1 14
CASTTPRDSQNTIYF TGTGCCAGTACTACGCCCCGGGACAGCCAAAACACCATATATTTT TRBJ1-3 TRBV28 NA TRBD1 15
CASSKVSGQGLSSYNSPLHF TGTGCCAGCAGCAAAGTCTCGGGACAGGGTCTGAGCTCCTATAATTCACCCCTCCACTTT TRBJ1-6 TRBV21-1 once NA 20
CASTPQGRNQPQHF TGTGCCAGCACCCCTCAGGGCAGAAATCAGCCCCAGCATTTT TRBJ1-5 TRBV28 once NA 14
CASSPSLQPPKEYF TGTGCCAGCAGTCCCTCATTACAGCCTCCTAAGGAGTACTTC TRBJ2-7 TRBV6-5 NA NA 14
CASSQDSNQVGQPQHF TGTGCCAGCAGCCAAGATTCGAATCAGGTTGGTCAGCCCCAGCATTTT TRBJ1-5 TRBV4-2 few NA 16